These 8 T cell receptor beta chains were sequenced from one sample in a study of early T cells in non-severe SARS-CoV-2 infection (dated by TCRdb to about 2021). Library generation was performed with 5' RACE. The sequencer was a NextSeq 500. The raw public reads went through TCRdb reprocessing: fastp at Q25, MiXCR clone calling, in-frame beta chains kept. Entries are consolidated by CDR3 protein sequence, retaining the most common genes and DNA. Present in this sample are about 99,000 distinct CDR3 sequences, roughly 17% of which were seen just once. The top ten constitute around 1.3% of the sample. The specimen sequenced was whole blood. These receptors all come from an adult who was a healthcare worker with PCR-confirmed SARS-CoV-2 infection or an uninfected control (not recorded which).

This clonotype showed up just a few times. The rearrangement links TRBV6-5 to TRBJ2-7, with D uncertain. Trimming took 3 bases from V and 7 from J, leaving 7 bases between them. This CDR3 spans 11 amino acids. Germline V gives CDR1 MNHEY, CDR2 SVGAGI. The CDR3 protein is CASSYGVEQYF. The DNA for the CDR3 is TGTGCCAGCAGTTATGGGGTGGAGCAGTACTTC.

This clonotype was detected only a few times. The rearrangement links TRBV7-9 to TRBJ2-4, with TRBD2 as a possible D gene (5 bases). V dropped 5 bases and J dropped 5 bases, with 16 bases sitting between them. From germline, CDR1 is SEHNR and CDR2 FQNEAQ (reference sequence). The CDR3 contains 15 residues. DNA of the CDR3: TGTGCCAGCAGCCCGAGGCGGGTAGGCGAAAACATTCAGTACTTC. Protein: CASSPRRVGENIQYF.

This clonotype was counted only a few times. The chain joins TRBV2 to TRBJ2-7; D perhaps matches TRBD2 (5 bases). V gave up 10 bases and J gave up 1 base, with 11 bases separating them. CDR1 and CDR2 from the germline V gene are SNHLY and FYNNEI. This CDR3 comprises 12 residues. Here the CDR3 reads CATHPGSYEQYF. For the CDR3, the DNA is TGTGCCACTCACCCGGGGTCCTACGAGCAGTACTTC.

About this clonotype: The junction departs from the called germline gene at one end, perhaps through a read error. The chain carries TRBV7-9 and TRBJ2-7; D might be TRBD2 (5 bases). Germline CDR1 is SEHNR and CDR2 is FQNEAQ (reference sequence). The CDR3 consists of 12 residues. The CDR3 here is CASSFGTREADF. CDR3 sequence (DNA): TGTGCCAGCAGCTTTGGAACACGTGAAGCGGATTTC. Combining the CDR3 with reference TRBV7-9 and TRBJ2-7 gives the whole variable domain DTGVSQNPRHKITKRGQNVTFRCDPISEHNRLYWYRQTLGQGPEFLTYFQNEAQLEKSRLLSDRFSAERPKGSFSTLEIQRTEQGDSAMYLCASSFGTREADFGPGTRLTVT.

This sequence joins TRBV4-3 and TRBJ1-2; TRBD1 matches at 10 bases. The CDR3 loop spans 17 amino acids. From germline, CDR1 is LGHNA and CDR2 YSLEER. Trimming cost V 1 base and J 4 bases; bases outside gene matches: 9. The CDR3 spells CASSQAGQGSVGYGYTF. The CDR3 DNA reads as TGCGCCAGCAGCCAAGCGGGACAGGGGTCGGTGGGCTATGGCTACACCTTC.

The sample holds a few counts of this clonotype. This sequence joins TRBV7-9 and TRBJ2-7; D unresolved. Germline CDR1 SEHNR, CDR2 FQNEAQ (reference sequence). Trimming shortened V by 1 base and J by 0 bases, and 10 bases separated the two germline ends. The CDR3 runs to 15 residues. CDR3 sequence: CASSLEHTVSYEQYF. DNA for the CDR3: TGTGCCAGCAGCTTAGAACATACCGTCTCCTACGAGCAGTACTTC. Variable domain in full (rest from reference TRBV7-9 and TRBJ2-7): DTGVSQNPRHKITKRGQNVTFRCDPISEHNRLYWYRQTLGQGPEFLTYFQNEAQLEKSRLLSDRFSAERPKGSFSTLEIQRTEQGDSAMYLCASSLEHTVSYEQYFGPGTRLTVT.

The table lists this clonotype with many counts. The chain links TRBV28 to TRBJ2-4; no reliable D call. This CDR3 is 14 amino acids long. Trimming removed 8 bases from V and 2 bases from J, with 13 bases in between. CDR1 and CDR2 (germline): MDHEN, SYDVKM. The CDR3 nucleotides read TGTGCCAGCCGCCATAGGGCGTCCAAAAACATTCAGTACTTC. Amino acids: CASRHRASKNIQYF.

The chain is built from TRBV11-3 and TRBJ2-1; 13 bases match TRBD2. Germline CDR1 and CDR2: SGHNT and YENEEA. There are 16 residues in the CDR3. The V segment lost 0 bases and the J segment 8 bases; nucleotides outside the gene matches: 4. For the CDR3, the DNA is TGTGCCAGCAGCTTAGAAGGACTAGCGGGAGAAGATGAGCAGTTCTTC. Translating gives CASSLEGLAGEDEQFF.